These 16 T cell receptor beta chains originate from one sample sequenced in a study of neoadjuvant anti-PD-1 for oral cavity cancer. Some clones are missing from TCRdb's copy, which holds only in-frame ones; the method was immunoSEQ multiplex PCR. Of about 16,000 clones listed, 72% were seen once; the top ten hold under 3%. The sample was PBMCs, taken before nivolumab (anti-PD-1) treatment. Receptors originate from a person aged 35 to 85 with oral cavity squamous cell carcinoma.

The chain carries TRBV7-2 and TRBJ2-1, with a weak D call TRBD2 (5 bases). This CDR3 spans 16 amino acids. Trimming cost V 6 bases and J 2 bases, with 17 bases left between them. Germline lookup yields CDR1 SGHTA and CDR2 FQGNSA. CDR3 loop: CASRQTGRGTYNEQFF. The DNA of the CDR3 is TGTGCCAGCAGGCAAACGGGCAGAGGGACCTACAATGAGCAGTTCTTC.

V and J are TRBV27 and TRBJ2-5; D is unresolved. The CDR3 contains 13 residues. Trimming stripped 8 bases from V and 4 bases from J, with 14 bases between. Germline CDR1 is MNHEY and CDR2 is SMNVEV (reference sequence). The CDR3 sequence is CASGDRVAETQYF. CDR3 DNA: TGTGCCAGCGGGGATCGGGTAGCAGAGACCCAGTACTTC.

The chain couples TRBV7-8 to TRBJ1-1; no reliable D call. Germline V gene sequence: CDR1 SGHVS, CDR2 FQNEAQ. Trimming removed 1 base at V and 0 bases at J, with 9 bases between. The CDR3 extends over 15 amino acids. This CDR3 is CASSLDRGLNTEAFF. CDR3 DNA: TGTGCCAGCAGCTTAGATCGCGGACTGAACACTGAAGCTTTCTTT.

The chain couples TRBV10-3 to TRBJ2-1; unclear D gene. This CDR3 has 17 residues. V gave up 4 bases and J gave up 0 bases, with 16 bases separating them. In germline, CDR1 is ENHRY, CDR2 SYGVKD. The CDR3 is CAISGSGARSSYNEQFF. The CDR3 bases are TGTGCCATCAGTGGGAGTGGCGCGCGGAGCTCCTACAATGAGCAGTTCTTC.

The chain carries TRBV4-1 and TRBJ2-1, with 11 bases identical to TRBD2. Per germline, CDR1 MGHRA and CDR2 YSYEKL. The CDR3 loop spans 18 amino acids. V lost 2 bases and J lost 6; bases outside the gene matches: 12. CDR3 sequence reads: CASSQKGPLGTSGNEQFF. CDR3 nucleotides: TGCGCCAGCAGCCAAAAAGGTCCACTCGGGACTAGCGGCAATGAGCAGTTCTTC.

In its sample, this clone was seen a few times. The genes are TRBV28 and TRBJ1-2; unclear D gene. Germline CDR1 reads MDHEN; CDR2 reads SYDVKM. V lost 5 bases to trimming and J lost 8 bases, with 12 bases between them. This CDR3 has 12 residues. The CDR3 nucleotides read TGTGCCAGCAGTCCACCGTCTGGGGGCTACACCTTC. It translates to CASSPPSGGYTF.

CDR3: CASGRGGPYEQYF. CDR3 nucleotide sequence: TGTGCCAGTGGTCGAGGGGGACCCTACGAGCAGTACTTC. The chain couples TRBV19 to TRBJ2-7; tentatively, D is TRBD1 (6 bases). The V end lost 8 bases, the J end lost 2 bases, and 13 bases lay between the germline ends. This CDR3 has 13 residues. Germline CDR1 and CDR2: LNHDA and SQIVND (reference sequence). The full variable domain, in which reference TRBV19 and TRBJ2-7 provide the parts outside the CDR3, is DGGITQSPKYLFRKEGQNVTLSCEQNLNHDAMYWYRQDPGQGLRLIYYSQIVNDFQKGDIAEGYSVSREKKESFPLTVTSAQKNPTAFYLCASGRGGPYEQYFGPGTRLTVT.

J is TRBJ2-3 and V is TRBV30, with TRBD2 identical over 9 bases. V was clipped by 5 bases and J by 1 base; unmatched bases: 7. CDR1 GTSNPN and CDR2 SVGIG come from the germline V gene (reference sequence). The CDR3 consists of 15 residues. CDR3 sequence: CAWGRVAGGTDTQYF. DNA of the CDR3: TGTGCCTGGGGTCGGGTAGCGGGGGGCACAGATACGCAGTATTTT.

V gene TRBV4-2 combines with J gene TRBJ2-3, with D maybe TRBD2 (7 bases). The germline gives CDR1 LGHNA, CDR2 YNFKEQ. Deletions cut 0 bases from V and 4 bases from J, with 11 bases between. The CDR3 is 15 amino acids. The CDR3 region is CASSQDLGGADTQYF. The CDR3 coding sequence is TGTGCCAGCAGCCAAGATTTAGGGGGGGCAGATACGCAGTATTTT.

J is TRBJ2-2 and V is TRBV2, with D perhaps assigned TRBD1 or TRBD2 (5 bases each). The length of the CDR3 is 13 residues. The germline V and J ends were trimmed by 6 bases and 5 bases, with 10 bases remaining between them. Germline V lookup: CDR1 SNHLY, CDR2 FYNNEI. The CDR3 spells CASRGEETGELFF. DNA of the CDR3: TGTGCCAGCAGGGGGGAAGAGACCGGGGAGCTGTTTTTT.

The chain employs TRBV19 and TRBJ1-5; 7 bases are shared with TRBD1. CDR3 length: 15 residues. With 8 bases clipped from V and 2 bases from J, the junction kept 9 bases outside the gene matches. Looked up from germline, CDR1 is LNHDA and CDR2 is SQIVND (reference sequence). The CDR3 sequence is CASGFGTVRNQPQHF. The DNA of the CDR3 is TGTGCCAGTGGATTCGGGACAGTACGCAATCAGCCCCAGCATTTT.

The chain links TRBV7-8 to TRBJ1-2; D is unclear. Germline V gives CDR1 SGHVS, CDR2 FQNEAQ. V was clipped by 1 base and J by 8 bases, with 8 bases between them. The CDR3 covers 12 residues. The CDR3 sequence is CASSLDSVGYTF. CDR3 nucleotide sequence: TGTGCCAGCAGCTTAGATAGTGTCGGCTACACCTTC.

V gene TRBV4-1 combines with J gene TRBJ1-6; D gene unclear. CDR3 length equals 15 residues. V lost 1 base to trimming and J lost 8 bases, with 12 bases between them. Per the germline V gene, CDR1 is MGHRA and CDR2 is YSYEKL. CDR3 DNA: TGCGCCAGCAGCCAAGGACGCCTCGGGGATTCACCCCTCCACTTT. Its protein is CASSQGRLGDSPLHF.

The chain employs TRBV7-9 and TRBJ2-5, with TRBD2 matching over 13 bases. The J segment lost 5 bases and the V segment lost 6 bases, leaving 6 bases of the junction unmatched. The CDR3 length is 15 residues. Germline V gene sequence: CDR1 SEHNR, CDR2 FQNEAQ (reference sequence). The CDR3, as DNA: TGTGCCAGCAGTCTACTAGCGGGGGGGCCGGAGACCCAGTACTTC. Its protein is CASSLLAGGPETQYF.

The rearrangement joins TRBV29-1 to TRBJ1-2; perhaps TRBD1 as D (6 bases). This CDR3 has 14 amino acids. In germline, CDR1 is SQVTM, CDR2 ANQGSEA. Trimming left V 2 bases short and J 3 bases short, with 13 bases between. This CDR3 is CSVESPGAYYGYTF. The CDR3 nucleotides are TGCAGCGTTGAATCCCCAGGGGCCTACTATGGCTACACCTTC.

J is TRBJ1-5 and V is TRBV19, with 7 bases lining up with TRBD1. The junction had 9 bases not matched to a gene; V was cut back by 4 bases and J by 0 bases. There are 17 residues in the CDR3. Germline CDR1 LNHDA, CDR2 SQIVND (reference sequence). CDR3 nucleotide sequence: TGTGCCAGTAGTACGAGACAGGGAGGGGGTAGCAATCAGCCCCAGCATTTT. Protein sequence: CASSTRQGGGSNQPQHF.